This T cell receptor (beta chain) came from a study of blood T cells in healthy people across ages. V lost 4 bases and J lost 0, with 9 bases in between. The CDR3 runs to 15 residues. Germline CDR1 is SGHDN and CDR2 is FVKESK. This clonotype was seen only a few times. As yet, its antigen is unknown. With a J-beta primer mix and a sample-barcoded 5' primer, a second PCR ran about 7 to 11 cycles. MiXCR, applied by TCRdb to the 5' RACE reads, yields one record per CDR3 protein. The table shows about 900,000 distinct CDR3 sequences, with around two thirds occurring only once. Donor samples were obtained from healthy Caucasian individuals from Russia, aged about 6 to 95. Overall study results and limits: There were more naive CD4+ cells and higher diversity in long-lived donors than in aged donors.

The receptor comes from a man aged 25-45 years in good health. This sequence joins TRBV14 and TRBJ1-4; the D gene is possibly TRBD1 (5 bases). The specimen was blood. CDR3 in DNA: TGTGCCAGCAGCCGCCAGACAGCAACTAATGAAAAACTGTTTTTT. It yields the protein CASSRQTATNEKLFF.